The sequence of this T cell receptor (beta chain) was determined in a study of T cell repertoires in cytomegalovirus infection. CDR3 length: 15 amino acids. Germline V gene sequence: CDR1 SGHNT, CDR2 YYREEE (reference sequence). Trimming removed 3 bases from V and 8 bases from J; junction bases left unmatched: 9. TCRdb redid the calling of the reads with MiXCR, one entry per CDR3 protein. The sample carries 350,000 to 400,000 distinct CDR3 sequences, roughly a third recorded once. About this clonotype: Its antigen is unknown.

This specimen was cultured PBMCs, taken from culture after CMV antigen stimulation. The receptor's source is a human donor in good health (CMV status not recorded). Some clones in this sample may be carry-over from other donors' samples. The V gene is TRBV5-4, the J gene TRBJ1-4, with 8 positions matching TRBD1. DNA for the CDR3: TGTGCCAGCAGCTCCCCTGGACAGGGAGGCGAAAAACTGTTTTTT. The encoded protein is CASSSPGQGGEKLFF.